This TCR beta chain was documented in a study of neurological immune-mediated disorders. Regarding the study as a whole: HTLV-1-associated myelopathy led in TCR clonal expansion, while multiple sclerosis ranked lowest, below healthy controls. The absence of shared CDR3 amino acid sequences among expanded clones across subjects suggests private repertoires in all groups.

The team produced cDNA through 5'RACE using 10-nucleotide random UMIs. TCRdb passed the 5' RACE reads through MiXCR, listing each CDR3 protein once. The sample yields fewer than 55,000 distinct CDR3 sequences, approximately 12% seen once. In its sample, this clonotype was seen many times. Its antigen is as yet unknown. Specified time point: longitudinal time-point 3. The CDR3 contains 16 residues. The V gene lost 4 bases and the J gene lost 7 bases, with 21 bases spanning the gap. Germline values: CDR1 SGHRS, CDR2 YFSETQ. The sequence derives from a male donor with HTLV-1-associated myelopathy (HAM/TSP). The sequenced sample consisted of PBMCs. V is TRBV5-1 and J is TRBJ1-5; perhaps TRBD1 as D (5 bases). In nucleotides, the CDR3 is TGCGCCAGCAGCCGAAACGACCGGGACCCCGGACAGCCCCAGCATTTT. It codes for CASSRNDRDPGQPQHF.